The next 7 T cell receptor beta chains were all read from a single sample in a study of CD8 T cells in ankylosing spondylitis. TCRdb re-derived calls from the 5' RACE reads in MiXCR, one entry per CDR3 protein. The table records under 400,000 distinct CDR3 sequences, approximately 10% of them present only once. The sequenced sample consisted of blood, either unsorted or a sorted T cell fraction (not recorded which). The receptors shown here come from a female donor with ankylosing spondylitis or in good health (not recorded which).

In its sample, this clonotype was seen a few times. The gene calls are TRBV19 and TRBJ2-1; the match to TRBD1 covers 8 bases. There are 15 residues in the CDR3. The V segment lost 3 bases and the J segment 3 bases; nucleotides outside the gene matches: 4. Germline lookup yields CDR1 LNHDA and CDR2 SQIVND (reference sequence). For the CDR3, the DNA is TGTGCCAGTAGTATTACCACAGGGGGCTACAATGAGCAGTTCTTC. This sequence encodes CASSITTGGYNEQFF.

The V gene is TRBV5-1, the J gene TRBJ1-2; D remains ambiguous. CDR1 is SGHRS and CDR2 is YFSETQ in the germline V gene. The CDR3 is made up of 13 amino acids. V gave up 3 bases and J gave up 8 bases, with 14 bases separating them. This CDR3 reads CASSSHGKGGYTF. The CDR3 nucleotides read TGCGCCAGCAGCTCGCATGGGAAGGGCGGCTACACCTTC. The whole variable domain, filled in from reference TRBV5-1 and TRBJ1-2, reads KAGVTQTPRYLIKTRGQQVTLSCSPISGHRSVSWYQQTPGQGLQFLFEYFSETQRNKGNFPGRFSGRQFSNSRSEMNVSTLELGDSALYLCASSSHGKGGYTFGSGTRLTVV.

The V and J genes are TRBV12-3 or TRBV12-4 and TRBJ2-2; the match to TRBD1 covers 7 bases. The CDR3 is made up of 15 amino acids. Trimming at V came to 5 bases and at J to 5 bases, leaving 8 bases not matched to a gene. Here the CDR3 DNA reads TGTGCCAGCAGTCAACTGGGACAGTTGACCGGGGAGCTGTTTTTT. Its translation is CASSQLGQLTGELFF.

This clonotype was detected ten times or more. CDR3 loop: CASSPAGGNQPQHF. In nucleotides, the CDR3 is TGTGCCAGCAGCCCGGCAGGGGGCAATCAGCCCCAGCATTTT. The chain has TRBV11-2 and TRBJ1-5, with D perhaps TRBD1 (6 bases). The CDR3 spans 14 residues. V lost 5 bases to trimming and J lost 2 bases, with 10 bases between them. Germline V CDR1 and CDR2: SGHAT, FQNNGV.

This clonotype was counted ten times or more. The chain uses TRBV20-1 and TRBJ2-7, with D unclear. The CDR3 loop spans 12 amino acids. The germline V and J ends were trimmed by 5 bases and 0 bases, with 8 bases remaining between them. Germline V CDR1 and CDR2: DFQATT, SNEGSKA (reference sequence). The CDR3 DNA is TGCAGTGCTCCCGCCGGCTCCTACGAGCAGTACTTC. Encoded protein: CSAPAGSYEQYF.

The chain combines TRBV5-1 with TRBJ2-2; 11 bases agree with TRBD2. Losses at the gene ends were 2 bases for V and 9 bases for J; bases not matched to a gene: 3. The CDR3 is 14 amino acids. CDR1 is SGHRS and CDR2 is YFSETQ in the germline V gene. The CDR3 DNA follows: TGCGCCAGCAGCTTTAGCGGGGGGGCCCGGGAGCTGTTTTTT. It codes for CASSFSGGARELFF.

This clonotype was detected ten times or more. The chain uses TRBV20-1 and TRBJ1-6; tentatively, D is TRBD1 (5 bases). Germline V gene lookup returns CDR1 DFQATT and CDR2 SNEGSKA (reference sequence). Between the trimmed V and J ends, which lost 0 bases and 7 bases, there was a span of 16 bases. This CDR3 is built from 16 residues. CDR3 loop: CSARDPGGILNSPLHF. CDR3 nucleotides: TGCAGTGCTAGAGATCCGGGGGGAATACTCAATTCACCCCTCCACTTT.